This TCR beta chain was observed in a study of blood T cell repertoires in COVID-19. Study as a whole: Some COVID-19 samples were acute and others convalescent; all came from the United States, Italy and Spain. PBMCs, B-cell-depleted T cells, or T cells provided the cDNA or gDNA that made up the material.

Per the germline V gene, CDR1 is SGHRS and CDR2 is YFSETQ. The length of the CDR3 is 15 residues. V lost 3 bases to trimming and J lost 4 bases; unmatched junction nucleotides: 6. Authors' analysis steps: Amplification from reference gene primers served as the basis for estimated nucleated cell counts. Data came from immunoSEQ multiplex PCR; TCRdb stores just in-frame clones and leaves some out. V, J and clone size reflect that table, while D and trimming were determined from the DNA. In the table there are nearly 250,000 clones, around nine tenths of which are singletons. The sequence came from a woman aged 55-70 years who had recovered from COVID-19. The specimen was peripheral blood. The J gene is TRBJ1-5, the V gene TRBV5-1, with 8 bases identical to TRBD1. CDR3 sequence reads: CASSSGTGGNQPQHF. The CDR3 DNA is TGCGCCAGCAGCTCCGGGACAGGCGGGAATCAGCCCCAGCATTTT. The full variable domain, its missing parts supplied by reference TRBV5-1 and TRBJ1-5, is KAGVTQTPRYLIKTRGQQVTLSCSPISGHRSVSWYQQTPGQGLQFLFEYFSETQRNKGNFPGRFSGRQFSNSRSEMNVSTLELGDSALYLCASSSGTGGNQPQHFGDGTRLSIL.